This T cell receptor beta chain emerged from a study of cytomegalovirus exposure and HLA in healthy donors. PCR employed 60 Vbeta and 13 Jbeta primers. Repertoires were generated with immunoSEQ multiplex PCR, while TCRdb's copy carries only in-frame clones and drops some. The sample carries 130,000 to 150,000 clones, about four fifths recorded once. The CDR3 is 13 amino acids. Between the trimmed V and J ends, which lost 6 bases and 5 bases, there was a span of 14 bases. Germline CDR1 SGHTA, CDR2 FQGNSA. Sequencing was performed on PBMCs. This chain connects TRBV7-2 to TRBJ2-7; D is undetermined. The sequence came from a man aged 40-50 years in good health and CMV-seropositive. CDR3 nucleotide sequence: TGTGCCAGCAGTTTTGGGCCCACCAACGAGCAGTACTTC. Amino acid sequence: CASSFGPTNEQYF.